Each of the 8 T cell receptor beta chains below was sequenced from the same sample in a study of beta chain features in type 1 diabetes. Reverse transcription of all isolated RNA meant that expressed TCRB transcripts were sequenced. Only in-frame clones appear in the TCRdb table, and some are missing; sequencing was by immunoSEQ multiplex PCR. The profile shows approximately 60,000 clones, about 60% of them singletons. Specimen: Tregs from blood. These receptors all stem from a woman under 30 in good health.

The V call is TRBV11-2, the J call TRBJ2-1; TRBD2 agrees at 10 bases. Germline CDR1 reads SGHAT; CDR2 reads FQNNGV. J gave up 7 bases and V 3 bases, and 12 bases lay outside the gene matches. This CDR3 comprises 17 residues. The CDR3 DNA reads TGTGCCAGCAGCTTGTCATACCTGGCTAGCGGGGGAAATGAGCAGTTCTTC. This translates into CASSLSYLASGGNEQFF.

This clone was seen once. This sequence joins TRBV19 and TRBJ1-5; possible D gene TRBD1, 5 bases. With 5 bases removed from V and 7 bases from J, the gap between germline ends came to 18 bases. The germline V gene has CDR1 LNHDA and CDR2 SQIVND (reference sequence). This CDR3 contains 15 residues. The CDR3 DNA sequence: TGTGCCAGTAGTGGGGTAAGAGGGGAGGGACAGCCCCAGCATTTT. The encoded protein is CASSGVRGEGQPQHF.

This clone has more than one count but fewer than ten. CDR3 DNA: TGCGCCAGCAGCAAGGGACAGGGGTCTAAGGGGGCCTACGAGCAGTACTTC. It specifies CASSKGQGSKGAYEQYF. The V and J genes are TRBV5-1 and TRBJ2-7; 10 positions match TRBD1. Looked up from germline, CDR1 is SGHRS and CDR2 is YFSETQ. This CDR3 contains 17 residues. V was clipped by 4 bases and J by 2 bases; unmatched bases: 12.

This clone was seen a handful of times. The chain is built from TRBV7-9 and TRBJ2-1; D is perhaps TRBD1 (6 bases). The CDR3 is made up of 16 amino acids. V was pared by 1 base and J by 0 bases, with 10 bases between. Germline CDR1 reads SEHNR; CDR2 reads FQNEAQ (reference sequence). The CDR3 sequence: CASSLGGQSSYNEQFF. Written as DNA, the CDR3 is TGTGCCAGCAGCTTAGGGGGGCAGAGCTCCTACAATGAGCAGTTCTTC. The full variable domain, completed using reference TRBV7-9 and TRBJ2-1, is DTGVSQNPRHKITKRGQNVTFRCDPISEHNRLYWYRQTLGQGPEFLTYFQNEAQLEKSRLLSDRFSAERPKGSFSTLEIQRTEQGDSAMYLCASSLGGQSSYNEQFFGPGTRLTVL.

This rearrangement joins TRBV6-5 to TRBJ2-5; 8 nucleotides match TRBD1. CDR3 length equals 13 residues. Germline CDR1 is MNHEY and CDR2 is SVGAGI. V shed 7 bases, J shed 7 bases, and the junction held 8 bases outside the gene matches. Written as DNA, the CDR3 is TGTGCCAGCACCTTACAGGGGACAGGGACCCAGTACTTC. Amino acid sequence: CASTLQGTGTQYF.

This clone was seen a handful of times. The chain links TRBV29-1 to TRBJ2-7, with a weak D call TRBD2 (6 bases). Trimming took off 7 bases at V and 5 bases at J, with 15 bases between the two ends. Per germline, CDR1 SQVTM and CDR2 ANQGSEA. The length of the CDR3 is 12 residues. The CDR3 sequence is CSARRAYNEQYF. CDR3 nucleotides: TGCAGCGCCCGGAGGGCCTACAACGAGCAGTACTTC.

This clone was found a few times. The chain carries TRBV7-2 and TRBJ1-2; 7 nucleotides agree with TRBD1. The CDR3 spans 15 residues. The germline V gene encodes CDR1 SGHTA and CDR2 FQGNSA. With V trimmed by 4 bases and J by 2 bases, 7 bases remained unmatched. The CDR3 protein is CASSSALTGNYGYTF. In nucleotides, the CDR3 is TGTGCCAGCAGCTCCGCCTTGACAGGGAACTATGGCTACACCTTC.

The V call is TRBV7-9, the J call TRBJ2-7; 8 nucleotides line up with TRBD2. This CDR3 contains 15 residues. Germline V CDR1 and CDR2: SEHNR, FQNEAQ (reference sequence). V gave up 2 bases and J gave up 5 bases; unmatched junction bases: 8. The CDR3 DNA reads TGTGCCAGCAGCTTATTCGGCGGGGGGCCTAACGAGCAGTACTTC. Protein product: CASSLFGGGPNEQYF.